What follows describes a single T cell receptor (beta chain). Antigen unknown. The sample's treatment: about 20 received Ad26.COV2.S at low or high dose, single or two shots; roughly five received placebo; per-sample allocation not given. On day 63 after the first injection, vaccine and placebo recipients gave samples. As its vector, the vaccine had Ad26, which expressed Wuhan-strain SARS-CoV-2 spike. These data come from a study of Ad26.COV2.S vaccination and SARS-CoV-2 variants. Across the study: Recipients of Ad26.COV2.S got it intramuscularly, once or twice 56 days apart. The study's findings and limits: Comparable non-spike TCR breadth was observed in vaccine and placebo recipients. After vaccination, reports described spike-specific CD8+ and CD4+ T cell responses as showing substantial breadth.

V shed 5 bases and J shed 2 bases, with 23 bases lying between them. The CDR3 contains 18 residues. Germline-derived CDR1 and CDR2 are SGHRS and YFSETQ. TCRdb's copy holds only in-frame clones and misses some; the assay was immunoSEQ multiplex PCR. The repertoire holds about 320,000 clones, with roughly 90% as singletons. Sequencing was performed on peripheral blood, taken in a trial of Ad26.COV2.S vaccine versus placebo. The V gene is TRBV5-1, the J gene TRBJ1-3; D not resolved. This clonotype was obtained from a person between 18 and 60 years old who received the Ad26.COV2.S COVID-19 vaccine or a placebo. The CDR3 is CASSRSLVTSGTGNTIYF. CDR3 in DNA: TGCGCCAGCAGTCGTAGTCTAGTAACCAGTGGCACTGGAAACACCATATATTTT.